Listed here are 28 T cell receptor beta chains from one sample, sequenced in a study of cytomegalovirus exposure and HLA in healthy donors. Measured with immunoSEQ multiplex PCR; TCRdb has only the in-frame clones, and not every one. This repertoire shows 200,000 to 250,000 clones, 87% found once; its top ten account for about 2%. Material for sequencing was PBMCs. These TCRs come from a woman between 18 and 29 years old in good health and CMV-seropositive.

The V call is TRBV12-5, the J call TRBJ2-5; 7 positions agree with TRBD2. Germline values: CDR1 LGHNT, CDR2 FRNRAP. CDR3 length equals 16 residues. J was trimmed by 5 bases and V by 0 bases; bases with no gene match: 9. CDR3 loop: CASGLVSRGYGETQYF. CDR3 in DNA: TGTGCTAGTGGTTTGGTATCGCGGGGGTATGGGGAGACCCAGTACTTC.

CDR3 sequence: CASSGERGGMEDTQYF. CDR3 coding DNA: TGTGCCAGCAGTGGGGAGAGGGGGGGGATGGAGGATACGCAGTATTTT. The rearrangement joins TRBV6-1 to TRBJ2-3; a possible D gene is TRBD2 (7 bases). With 4 bases removed from V and 6 bases from J, the gap between germline ends came to 20 bases. This CDR3 contains 16 residues. The germline CDR1 and CDR2 sequences are MNHNS and SASEGT.

The J gene is TRBJ1-2, the V gene TRBV27; weak D call: TRBD1 (6 bases). Trimming pared 2 bases from V and 6 bases from J, leaving 13 bases between. Germline V gene data show CDR1 as MNHEY and CDR2 as SMNVEV (reference sequence). The CDR3 is 14 amino acids. CDR3: CASSLGPRGDGYTF. CDR3 DNA: TGTGCCAGCAGTTTAGGCCCCAGGGGCGATGGCTACACCTTC.

The count of this clone is one. V is TRBV11-3 and J is TRBJ2-5, with 7 bases identical to TRBD1. This CDR3 is 13 amino acids long. Germline assignment: CDR1 SGHNT and CDR2 YENEEA. The V gene end was trimmed by 5 bases and the J gene end by 2 bases; junction bases not matched to a gene: 2. CDR3 region: CASSTGEQETQYF. CDR3 DNA: TGTGCCAGCAGCACAGGGGAGCAAGAGACCCAGTACTTC.

The genes are TRBV6-5 and TRBJ1-2; TRBD1 agrees at 7 bases. Trimming at V came to 3 bases and at J to 5 bases, leaving 6 bases not matched to a gene. The CDR3 is 14 amino acids. Per the germline V gene, CDR1 is MNHEY and CDR2 is SVGAGI. The CDR3 spells CASSYLDRNYGYTF. CDR3 sequence (DNA): TGTGCCAGCAGTTATTTGGACAGGAATTATGGCTACACCTTC.

The table lists this clone with a count of one. The chain carries TRBV10-3 and TRBJ2-7, with 8 bases identical to TRBD2. Germline CDR1 reads ENHRY; CDR2 reads SYGVKD. V gave up 5 bases and J gave up 5 bases; unmatched junction bases: 5. This CDR3 has 13 residues. The CDR3 loop is CAISPGRGDEQYF. The CDR3 DNA reads as TGTGCCATCAGTCCCGGGAGGGGTGACGAGCAGTACTTC.

This chain connects TRBV18 to TRBJ2-3; D unclear. The V end was cut by 2 bases, the J end by 1 base, with 4 bases between. The CDR3 has 13 residues. Germline V lookup: CDR1 KGHSH, CDR2 LQKENI. The CDR3: CASSPFGTDTQYF. In DNA form, the CDR3 reads TGTGCCAGCTCACCATTCGGCACAGATACGCAGTATTTT.

The chain combines TRBV28 with TRBJ2-7, with D perhaps matching TRBD1 (6 bases). V dropped 11 bases and J dropped 6 bases, with 14 bases sitting between them. The CDR3 contains 11 residues. CDR1 and CDR2 from the germline V gene are MDHEN and SYDVKM. The CDR3 spells CAANRAGEQYF. In nucleotides, the CDR3 is TGTGCCGCGAACAGGGCGGGCGAGCAGTACTTC. The full variable domain, with the rest looked up from reference TRBV28 and TRBJ2-7, is DVKVTQSSRYLVKRTGEKVFLECVQDMDHENMFWYRQDPGLGLRLIYFSYDVKMKEKGDIPEGYSVSREKKERFSLILESASTNQTSMYLCAANRAGEQYFGPGTRLTVT.

This sequence joins TRBV15 and TRBJ2-1; D possibly corresponds to TRBD2 (6 bases). With 8 bases removed from V and 7 bases from J, the gap between germline ends came to 24 bases. This CDR3 spans 16 amino acids. CDR1 and CDR2 (germline): LNHNV, YYDKDF (reference sequence). CDR3 in DNA: TGTGCCACCGGCCTGGGCGGGGTTCGTCTCAGGAATGAGCAGTTCTTC. Translating it yields CATGLGGVRLRNEQFF. The whole variable domain, remainder taken from reference TRBV15 and TRBJ2-1, is DAMVIQNPRYQVTQFGKPVTLSCSQTLNHNVMYWYQQKSSQAPKLLFHYYDKDFNNEADTPDNFQSRRPNTSFCFLDIRSPGLGDTAMYLCATGLGGVRLRNEQFFGPGTRLTVL.

This clone has just one count. The rearrangement links TRBV19 to TRBJ2-1, with 7 positions matching TRBD1. Germline V gene sequence: CDR1 LNHDA, CDR2 SQIVND (reference sequence). This CDR3 has 15 amino acids. V shed 4 bases and J 8 bases; nucleotides not matched to a gene: 11. CDR3 region: CASSNYTQGVDEQFF. The CDR3 DNA is TGTGCCAGTAGTAACTACACCCAGGGGGTGGATGAGCAGTTCTTC.

The chain employs TRBV2 and TRBJ2-4, with TRBD1 matching over 10 bases. There are 16 residues in the CDR3. The J segment lost 2 bases and the V segment lost 3 bases, leaving 4 bases of the junction unmatched. Germline V gene sequence: CDR1 SNHLY, CDR2 FYNNEI. In nucleotides, the CDR3 is TGTGCCAGCAGTGAGACAGGGGGCTTGTCCAAAAACATTCAGTACTTC. Translating gives CASSETGGLSKNIQYF.

The CDR3 sequence is CASSYTYRGDEKLFF. The CDR3 DNA is TGTGCCAGCAGTTACACGTACAGGGGGGACGAAAAACTGTTTTTT. V and J are TRBV6-5 and TRBJ1-4, with 8 bases lining up with TRBD1. Germline CDR1 MNHEY, CDR2 SVGAGI. The CDR3 extends over 15 amino acids. The J segment lost 8 bases and the V segment lost 2 bases, leaving 7 bases of the junction unmatched.

The chain carries TRBV27 and TRBJ1-1; 10 positions match TRBD1. Trimming cost V 5 bases and J 9 bases; bases outside gene matches: 6. The germline gives CDR1 MNHEY, CDR2 SMNVEV (reference sequence). The CDR3 has 13 amino acids. CDR3 region: CASSGTGDRKAFF. CDR3 coding DNA: TGTGCCAGCAGTGGGACAGGGGACAGGAAAGCTTTCTTT.

The V and J genes are TRBV28 and TRBJ2-1, with TRBD1 identical over 10 bases. This CDR3 is 15 amino acids long. V was pared by 7 bases and J by 3 bases, with 6 bases of the junction left unmatched. Germline values: CDR1 MDHEN, CDR2 SYDVKM. DNA for the CDR3: TGTGCCAGCATCGTGGACAGGGGGGACTACAATGAGCAGTTCTTC. Translated, it gives CASIVDRGDYNEQFF. Based on the CDR3 plus reference TRBV28 and TRBJ2-1, the full variable domain is DVKVTQSSRYLVKRTGEKVFLECVQDMDHENMFWYRQDPGLGLRLIYFSYDVKMKEKGDIPEGYSVSREKKERFSLILESASTNQTSMYLCASIVDRGDYNEQFFGPGTRLTVL.

The rearrangement uses TRBV5-4 and TRBJ2-3; TRBD1 might be the D (5 bases). CDR3 length equals 15 residues. Trimming shortened V by 3 bases and J by 0 bases, and 11 bases separated the two germline ends. Germline values: CDR1 SGHNT, CDR2 YYREEE (reference sequence). CDR3 residues: CASSSRTTSTDTQYF. DNA for the CDR3: TGTGCCAGCAGCTCCCGGACAACTAGCACAGATACGCAGTATTTT.

V usage is TRBV18 and J usage is TRBJ1-2; the match to TRBD1 covers 9 bases. The ends lost 6 bases at V and 1 base at J; junction bases unmatched: 6. Per germline, CDR1 KGHSH and CDR2 LQKENI. The CDR3 contains 15 residues. CDR3 nucleotides: TGTGCCAGCTCGACCCCGGACAGGGGTAACTATGGCTACACCTTC. As protein: CASSTPDRGNYGYTF.

The V gene is TRBV29-1, the J gene TRBJ2-7; 7 bases are a match to TRBD1. Losses at the gene ends were 6 bases for V and 0 bases for J; bases not matched to a gene: 8. Germline-derived CDR1 and CDR2 are SQVTM and ANQGSEA. The CDR3 runs 14 residues. CDR3 DNA sequence: TGCAGCGTCCGACAGGGCCGGGGCTCCTACGAGCAGTACTTC. Protein sequence: CSVRQGRGSYEQYF.

The V and J genes are TRBV29-1 and TRBJ2-1, with TRBD2 as a possible D gene (6 bases). Germline V gene sequence: CDR1 SQVTM, CDR2 ANQGSEA. CDR3 length equals 14 residues. Deletions cut 3 bases from V and 0 bases from J, with 9 bases between. The CDR3 coding sequence is TGCAGCGTTGAGGCGGGAATCTCCTACAATGAGCAGTTCTTC. This encodes CSVEAGISYNEQFF.

CDR3 coding DNA: TGTGCCAGTAGCCCACGGCAGGGATCAAATCAGCCCCAGCATTTT. It translates to CASSPRQGSNQPQHF. The gene calls are TRBV19 and TRBJ1-5, with TRBD1 as a possible D gene (5 bases). In germline, CDR1 is LNHDA, CDR2 SQIVND (reference sequence). The ends were cut back, 6 bases at V and 4 bases at J, with 16 bases in the middle. The CDR3 loop spans 15 amino acids.

The rearrangement uses TRBV10-2 and TRBJ1-1; D unclear. Looked up from germline, CDR1 is WSHSY and CDR2 is SAAADI. Trimming cost V 4 bases and J 0 bases, with 6 bases left between them. This CDR3 region has 13 residues. The DNA of the CDR3 is TGCGCCAGCAGTGGTACATTGAACACTGAAGCTTTCTTT. It is translated as CASSGTLNTEAFF.

This clone occurred a few times. The rearrangement uses TRBV19 and TRBJ1-4; 7 bases agree with TRBD1. The CDR3 contains 14 residues. V lost 6 bases to trimming and J lost 2 bases; unmatched junction nucleotides: 3. Germline CDR1 is LNHDA and CDR2 is SQIVND (reference sequence). The CDR3 DNA reads TGTGCCAGTAGGCAACAGGGGACTAATGAAAAACTGTTTTTT. Encoded protein: CASRQQGTNEKLFF.

The chain has TRBV29-1 and TRBJ2-1; 7 bases are shared with TRBD2. CDR3 length: 13 amino acids. The J segment lost 5 bases and the V segment lost 3 bases, leaving 4 bases of the junction unmatched. Germline values: CDR1 SQVTM, CDR2 ANQGSEA. The CDR3 loop is CSVDSGTNNEQFF. The CDR3 bases are TGCAGCGTTGACAGCGGGACGAACAATGAGCAGTTCTTC.

This clone was picked up a small number of times. The chain links TRBV6-5 to TRBJ2-7; TRBD1 agrees at 9 bases. The germline V gene has CDR1 MNHEY and CDR2 SVGAGI. The CDR3 is made up of 15 amino acids. The ends lost 0 bases at V and 9 bases at J; junction bases unmatched: 9. This chain's CDR3 is CASSYSAGTGTGQYF. The CDR3 nucleotides read TGTGCCAGCAGTTACTCAGCCGGGACAGGGACCGGGCAGTACTTC.

Only a few counts were recorded for this clone. The rearrangement joins TRBV7-2 to TRBJ1-5; D perhaps matches TRBD1 (6 bases). V was clipped by 2 bases and J by 7 bases, with 15 bases between them. This CDR3 contains 15 residues. CDR1 and CDR2 from the germline V gene are SGHTA and FQGNSA. CDR3 nucleotide sequence: TGTGCCAGCAGCTTATCGATCAGGGGAGAACAGCCCCAGCATTTT. It codes for CASSLSIRGEQPQHF. Full variable domain (missing parts from reference TRBV7-2 and TRBJ1-5): GAGVSQSPSNKVTEKGKDVELRCDPISGHTALYWYRQSLGQGLEFLIYFQGNSAPDKSGLPSDRFSAERTGGSVSTLTIQRTQQEDSAVYLCASSLSIRGEQPQHFGDGTRLSIL.

The V and J genes are TRBV7-9 and TRBJ2-1; TRBD2 matches at 11 bases. This CDR3 has 15 residues. Per the germline V gene, CDR1 is SEHNR and CDR2 is FQNEAQ (reference sequence). After removal of 5 bases from V and 6 bases from J, the junction contained 6 bases not matched to a gene. The CDR3 reads CASSPGLAVSNEQFF. In nucleotides, the CDR3 is TGTGCCAGCAGCCCGGGACTAGCGGTTTCCAATGAGCAGTTCTTC. Full variable domain (rest looked up from reference TRBV7-9 and TRBJ2-1): DTGVSQNPRHKITKRGQNVTFRCDPISEHNRLYWYRQTLGQGPEFLTYFQNEAQLEKSRLLSDRFSAERPKGSFSTLEIQRTEQGDSAMYLCASSPGLAVSNEQFFGPGTRLTVL.

This clone occurred once. The V gene is TRBV10-3, the J gene TRBJ1-2; TRBD1 matches at 7 bases. Looked up from germline, CDR1 is ENHRY and CDR2 is SYGVKD. This CDR3 is 14 amino acids long. The trim removed 3 bases at V and 4 bases at J, leaving 5 bases unmatched. As DNA, the CDR3 is TGTGCCATCAGTGACTCGTGGGACAGCTATGGCTACACCTTC. It is translated as CAISDSWDSYGYTF.

The chain combines TRBV29-1 with TRBJ2-7; tentative D call: TRBD2 (5 bases). V lost 6 bases to trimming and J lost 4 bases, with 16 bases between them. Germline CDR1 reads SQVTM; CDR2 reads ANQGSEA. CDR3 length: 13 amino acids. Here the CDR3 reads CSVGLDKEYEQYF. CDR3 in DNA: TGCAGCGTCGGACTGGATAAGGAATACGAGCAGTACTTC.

This chain connects TRBV7-9 to TRBJ2-1; D gene uncertain. Germline assignment: CDR1 SEHNR and CDR2 FQNEAQ (reference sequence). The V and J ends lost 6 bases and 10 bases respectively, with 19 bases between them. This CDR3 contains 14 residues. The DNA for the CDR3 is TGTGCCAGCAGTCCCCTGGGCACCCTAAGGGAGCAGTTCTTC. As protein: CASSPLGTLREQFF.